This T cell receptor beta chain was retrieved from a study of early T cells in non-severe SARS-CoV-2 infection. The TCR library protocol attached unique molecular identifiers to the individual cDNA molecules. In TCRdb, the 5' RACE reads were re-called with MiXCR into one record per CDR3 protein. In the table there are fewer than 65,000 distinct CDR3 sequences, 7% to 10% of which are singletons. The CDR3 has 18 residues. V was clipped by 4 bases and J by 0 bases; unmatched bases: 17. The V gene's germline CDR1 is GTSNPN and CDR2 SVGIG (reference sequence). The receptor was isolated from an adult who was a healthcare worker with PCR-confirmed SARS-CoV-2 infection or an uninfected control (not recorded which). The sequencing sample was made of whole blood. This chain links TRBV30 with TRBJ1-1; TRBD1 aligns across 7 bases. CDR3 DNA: TGTGCCTGGATACTGTTCCCGGGACAGAGGAACATGAACACTGAAGCTTTCTTT. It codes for CAWILFPGQRNMNTEAFF. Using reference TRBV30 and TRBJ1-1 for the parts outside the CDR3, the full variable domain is SQTIHQWPATLVQPVGSPLSLECTVEGTSNPNLYWYRQAAGRGLQLLFYSVGIGQISSEVPQNLSASRPQDRQFILSSKKLLLSDSGFYLCAWILFPGQRNMNTEAFFGQGTRLTVV.